This T cell receptor (beta chain) was retrieved from a study of beta chain features in type 1 diabetes. About the study: Cell yields, gender and age were similar in healthy donors and patients.

V lost 4 bases, J lost 4 bases, and 17 bases lay in between. The V gene's germline CDR1 is GTSNPN and CDR2 SVGIG (reference sequence). The CDR3 totals 15 residues. Broader study findings: All four CD4+ subsets of Type 1 diabetes patients contained TCRB CDR3s that were moderately but significantly shorter.

With respect to this clone: Its target is not known.

Reverse transcription of all isolated RNA meant that expressed TCRB transcripts were sequenced. The method was immunoSEQ multiplex PCR; TCRdb's version includes in-frame clones alone and lacks a portion of them. Here the sample spans about 120,000 clones, around 15% being singletons. This TCR was recovered from a man aged 25-40 years with type 1 diabetes. The chain is built from TRBV30 and TRBJ1-3; D possibly corresponds to TRBD1 (5 bases). Source material: central memory CD4+ T cells from blood. The CDR3 loop reads CAWISKGLLGNTIYF. The CDR3 DNA sequence: TGTGCCTGGATCTCAAAGGGGTTATTGGGAAACACCATATATTTT.